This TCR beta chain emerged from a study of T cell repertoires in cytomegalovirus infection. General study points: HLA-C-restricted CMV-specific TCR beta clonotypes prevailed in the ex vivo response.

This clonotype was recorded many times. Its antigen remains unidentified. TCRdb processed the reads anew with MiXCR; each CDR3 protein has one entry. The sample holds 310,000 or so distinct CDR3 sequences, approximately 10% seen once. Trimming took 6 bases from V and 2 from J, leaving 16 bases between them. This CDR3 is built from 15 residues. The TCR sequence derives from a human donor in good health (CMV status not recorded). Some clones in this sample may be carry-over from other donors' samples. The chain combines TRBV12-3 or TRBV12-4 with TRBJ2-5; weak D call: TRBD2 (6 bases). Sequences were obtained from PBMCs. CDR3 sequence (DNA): TGTGCCAGCAGCTTACATCCCGGGACTCAAGAGACCCAGTACTTC. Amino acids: CASSLHPGTQETQYF.